The entry that follows covers one T cell receptor (beta chain) sequence. The sample belongs to a study of control samples from healthy donors and cancer patients. Using immunoSEQ multiplex PCR, the repertoire was profiled, and TCRdb retains in-frame clones only, with some absent. The sample lists approximately 79,000 clones, 70% to 90% occurring once. The length of the CDR3 is 13 residues. The V gene lost 6 bases and the J gene lost 3 bases, with 11 bases spanning the gap. The germline CDR1 and CDR2 sequences are ENHRY and SYGVKD. This sequence joins TRBV10-3 and TRBJ1-2, with D possibly being TRBD1 (5 bases). This TCR came from a middle-aged man in good health. The sample was blood. The CDR3 nucleotides read TGTGCCATCAGGGAGGGACGCCACTATGGCTACACCTTC. Translating gives CAIREGRHYGYTF.